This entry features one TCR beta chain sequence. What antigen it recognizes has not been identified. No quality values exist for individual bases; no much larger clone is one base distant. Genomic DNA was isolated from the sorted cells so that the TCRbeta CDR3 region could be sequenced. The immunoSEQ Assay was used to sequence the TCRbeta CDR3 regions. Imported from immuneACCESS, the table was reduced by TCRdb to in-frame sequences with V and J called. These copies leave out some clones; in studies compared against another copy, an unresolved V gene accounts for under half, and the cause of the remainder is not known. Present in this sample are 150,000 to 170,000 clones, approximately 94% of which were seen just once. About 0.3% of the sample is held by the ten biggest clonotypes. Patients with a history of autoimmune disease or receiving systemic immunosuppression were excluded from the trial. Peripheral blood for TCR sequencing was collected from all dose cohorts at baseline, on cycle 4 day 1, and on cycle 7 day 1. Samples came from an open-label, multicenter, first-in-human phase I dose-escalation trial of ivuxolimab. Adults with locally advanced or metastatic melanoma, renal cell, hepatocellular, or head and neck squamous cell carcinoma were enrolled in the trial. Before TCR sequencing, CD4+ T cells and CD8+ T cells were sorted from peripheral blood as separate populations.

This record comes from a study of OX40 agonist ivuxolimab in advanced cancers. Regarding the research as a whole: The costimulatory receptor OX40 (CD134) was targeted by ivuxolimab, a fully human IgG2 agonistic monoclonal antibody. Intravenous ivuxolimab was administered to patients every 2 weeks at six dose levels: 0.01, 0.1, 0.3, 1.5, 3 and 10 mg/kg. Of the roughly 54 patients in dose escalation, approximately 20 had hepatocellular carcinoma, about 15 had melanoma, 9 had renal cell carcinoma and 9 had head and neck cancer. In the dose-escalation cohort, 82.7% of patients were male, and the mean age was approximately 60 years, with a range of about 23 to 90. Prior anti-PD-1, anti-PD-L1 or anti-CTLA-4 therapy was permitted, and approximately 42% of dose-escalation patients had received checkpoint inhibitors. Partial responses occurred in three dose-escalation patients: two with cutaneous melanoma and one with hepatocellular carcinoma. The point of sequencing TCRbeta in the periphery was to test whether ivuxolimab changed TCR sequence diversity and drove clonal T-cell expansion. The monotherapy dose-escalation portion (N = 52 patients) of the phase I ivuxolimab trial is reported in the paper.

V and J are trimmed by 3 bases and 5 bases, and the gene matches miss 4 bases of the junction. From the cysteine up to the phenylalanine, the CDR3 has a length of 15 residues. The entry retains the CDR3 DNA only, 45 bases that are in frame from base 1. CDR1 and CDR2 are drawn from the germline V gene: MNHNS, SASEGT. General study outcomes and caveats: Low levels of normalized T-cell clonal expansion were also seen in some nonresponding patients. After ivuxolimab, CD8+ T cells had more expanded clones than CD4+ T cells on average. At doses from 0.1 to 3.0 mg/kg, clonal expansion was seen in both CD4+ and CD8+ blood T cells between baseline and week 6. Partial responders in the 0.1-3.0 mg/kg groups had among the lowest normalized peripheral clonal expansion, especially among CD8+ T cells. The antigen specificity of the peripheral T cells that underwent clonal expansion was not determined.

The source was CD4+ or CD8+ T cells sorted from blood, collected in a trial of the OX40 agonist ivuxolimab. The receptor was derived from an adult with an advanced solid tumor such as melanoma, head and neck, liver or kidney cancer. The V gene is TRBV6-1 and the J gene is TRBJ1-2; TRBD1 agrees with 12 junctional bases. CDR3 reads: CASSDRDRGHYGYTF. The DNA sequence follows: TGTGCCAGCAGTGATAGGGACAGGGGGCATTATGGCTACACCTTC.